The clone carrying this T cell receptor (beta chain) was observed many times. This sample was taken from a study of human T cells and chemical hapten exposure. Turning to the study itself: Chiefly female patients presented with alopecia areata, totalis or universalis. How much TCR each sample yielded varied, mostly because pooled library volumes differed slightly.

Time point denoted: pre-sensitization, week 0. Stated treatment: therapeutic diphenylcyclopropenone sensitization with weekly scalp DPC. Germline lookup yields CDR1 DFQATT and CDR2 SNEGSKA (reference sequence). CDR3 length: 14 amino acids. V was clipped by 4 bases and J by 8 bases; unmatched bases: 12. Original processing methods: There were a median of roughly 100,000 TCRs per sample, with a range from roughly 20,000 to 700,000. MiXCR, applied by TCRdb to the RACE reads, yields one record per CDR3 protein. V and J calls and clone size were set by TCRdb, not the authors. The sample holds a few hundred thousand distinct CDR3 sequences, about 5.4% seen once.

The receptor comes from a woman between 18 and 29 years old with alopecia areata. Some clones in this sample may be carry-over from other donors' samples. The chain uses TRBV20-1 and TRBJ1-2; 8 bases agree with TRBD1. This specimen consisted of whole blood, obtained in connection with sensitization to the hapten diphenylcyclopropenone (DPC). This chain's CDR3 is CSATRQGAGEGYTF. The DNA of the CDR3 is TGCAGTGCTACACGGCAGGGGGCAGGAGAAGGCTACACCTTC.